Detailed here is one T cell receptor (beta chain). Its specificity is unknown. The data are from a study of shared clonotypes between healthy human individuals. Combining CD45RO+ cells with CCR7-negative CD45RA+ TemRA cells gave CD8 memory. Genomic DNA per cell subset filled all wells of several immunoSEQ plates. The assay was immunoSEQ multiplex PCR, and TCRdb's table has in-frame clones only and misses some. Seen here are just under 95,000 clones, approximately 70% observed once, and the top ten hold approximately 50%. Study-wide findings and caveats: Relative to their counterparts shared across all four donors, non-shared clonotypes exhibited diminished generation probabilities. Sharing of clonotypes among donors was expected to vary with sequencing depth.

Germline values: CDR1 SEHNR, CDR2 FQNEAQ (reference sequence). With 5 bases removed from V and 4 bases from J, the gap between germline ends came to 14 bases. The CDR3 is 15 amino acids. The material sequenced was memory CD8+ T cells sorted from blood. Sample subset: CD45RO+ cells pooled with CCR7-negative TemRA cells. This receptor was obtained from a man aged 25-40 years in good health. This rearrangement joins TRBV7-9 to TRBJ1-4, with TRBD1 as a possible D gene (5 bases). CDR3 nucleotides: TGTGCCAGCAGCCCCATGACAGAAGATAATGAAAAACTGTTTTTT. Amino acid sequence: CASSPMTEDNEKLFF.